This TCR beta chain was profiled in a study of beta chain features in type 1 diabetes. Whole-study context: Healthy donors, compared against patients, showed similar age, gender and cell yields.

The V gene lost 3 bases and the J gene lost 2 bases, with 4 bases spanning the gap. The CDR3 spans 11 residues. The germline CDR1 and CDR2 sequences are SQVTM and ANQGSEA. With respect to this clone: Its antigen is unidentified.

The isolated RNA, all of it, was reverse transcribed, so expressed TCRB transcripts were what got sequenced. Clones were sequenced by immunoSEQ multiplex PCR, and TCRdb holds only the in-frame ones, with some missing. The data show 310,000 or so clones, over 7% seen once. Study-wide points: All four CD4+ subsets from Type 1 diabetes patients carried moderately but significantly shorter TCRB CDR3s. The similarity of naive, central memory and Treg TCRB repertoires appeared greater among patients than among healthy donors.

Source material: central memory CD4+ T cells from blood. This clonotype originated in a man aged 30 to 39 with type 1 diabetes. J is TRBJ1-2 and V is TRBV29-1, with D unclear. CDR3 bases: TGCAGCGTTGATGCGAACTATGGCTACACCTTC. As protein: CSVDANYGYTF.